This TCR beta chain was documented in a study of monozygotic twins with inflammatory bowel disease. TCRdb reprocessed the 5' RACE reads; each CDR3 protein has one entry and no DNA is given. Its clone listing holds approximately 150,000 distinct CDR3 sequences. CDR3 length equals 14 residues. CDR1 and CDR2 from the germline V gene are PRHDT and FYEKMQ (reference sequence). This sequence originates from a human donor with ulcerative colitis or Crohn's disease, or a healthy co-twin of an affected twin (not recorded which). Sequenced sample: blood. This chain joins TRBV13 and TRBJ1-5; the D gene TCRdb calls, TRBD1, cannot be checked with no DNA. The CDR3 is CASSLGQGGQPQHF.